This section outlines one TCR beta chain sequence together with its context. Its antigen is unknown. Assay used: immunoSEQ multiplex PCR; TCRdb lists only in-frame clones, some missing. The sample has more than 85,000 clones, 93% seen once. The data originate from a study of siplizumab effects on memory and regulatory T cells. The CDR3 covers 14 residues. V shed 5 bases and J shed 1 base, with 9 bases lying between them. Germline V gives CDR1 SEHNR, CDR2 FQNEAQ (reference sequence). Whole-study findings and limits: With siplizumab, cumulative frequency of CD4+ memory-derived alloreactive sequences dropped significantly. Relative to controls at 26.9%, mappable alloreactive CD4+ clones exhibited a mean Treg-derived proportion of approximately 70% with siplizumab. Naive T cells apparently outstripped memory cells in diversity and seemed major alloresponse contributors.

The sequence was obtained from a human donor in good health. The V gene is TRBV7-9, the J gene TRBJ1-3, with a weak D call TRBD1 (6 bases). The sequenced sample was CD4+ T cells sorted from blood. This CDR3 is CASSPDSSGNTIYF. The CDR3 bases are TGTGCCAGCAGCCCGGACAGTTCTGGAAACACCATATATTTT.